The 12 T cell receptor beta chains below all came from one sample that was sequenced in a study of CD8 T cells in Susac syndrome. After extraction with the RNeasy kit, roughly 0.45 to 1 ug of the RNA was reverse transcribed using random hexamers. Each CDR3 protein gets one entry after TCRdb re-called the immunoSEQ multiplex PCR reads with MiXCR. This sample yields around 100,000 distinct CDR3 sequences, of which around 95% are seen a single time; 0.3% belongs to the top ten. The specimen was CD8+ T cells from PBMCs. These receptors were collected from a human donor with Susac syndrome.

The chain uses TRBV20-1 and TRBJ2-1, with 9 nucleotides matching TRBD2. The CDR3 loop spans 16 amino acids. The V segment lost 6 bases and the J segment 5 bases; nucleotides outside the gene matches: 14. Germline V CDR1 and CDR2: DFQATT, SNEGSKA (reference sequence). CDR3: CSARGGLAGLHNEQFF. Here the CDR3 DNA reads TGCAGTGCCCGAGGGGGGCTAGCGGGGCTTCACAATGAGCAGTTCTTC.

The chain uses TRBV6-4 and TRBJ2-3, with 14 bases aligning to TRBD2. In germline, CDR1 is MRHNA, CDR2 SNTAGT. V gave up 0 bases and J gave up 8 bases; unmatched junction bases: 1. The CDR3 covers 15 residues. The DNA for the CDR3 is TGTGCCAGCAGTGACTCGACTAGCGGGGGGGCTACGCAGTATTTT. This translates into CASSDSTSGGATQYF.

The V and J genes are TRBV5-4 and TRBJ2-5; D gene unclear. V was cut by 3 bases and J by 0 bases, with 12 bases left in between. This CDR3 has 15 residues. Per the germline V gene, CDR1 is SGHNT and CDR2 is YYREEE (reference sequence). The CDR3 protein is CASSYRASDQETQYF. The CDR3 DNA sequence: TGTGCCAGCAGCTATAGAGCGTCGGACCAAGAGACCCAGTACTTC.

The gene calls are TRBV28 and TRBJ2-3; 12 nucleotides match TRBD2. CDR1 and CDR2 (germline): MDHEN, SYDVKM. The CDR3 length is 16 residues. J gave up 2 bases and V 5 bases, and 5 bases lay outside the gene matches. This CDR3 reads CASSLLAGGFTDTQYF. CDR3 DNA: TGTGCCAGCAGTCTACTAGCGGGGGGCTTCACAGATACGCAGTATTTT.

The V call is TRBV20-1, the J call TRBJ1-1, with TRBD1 matching 7 bases. The CDR3 spans 13 residues. Germline CDR1 and CDR2: DFQATT and SNEGSKA (reference sequence). With V trimmed by 5 bases and J by 4 bases, 7 bases remained unmatched. The CDR3 spells CSAADRASTEAFF. In nucleotides, the CDR3 is TGCAGTGCTGCCGACAGGGCCTCCACTGAAGCTTTCTTT.

The chain combines TRBV28 with TRBJ2-7, with TRBD1 identical over 10 bases. The V and J ends lost 5 bases and 0 bases, in that order; junction bases with no gene match: 4. This CDR3 region has 15 residues. The V gene's germline CDR1 is MDHEN and CDR2 SYDVKM. The CDR3 coding sequence is TGTGCCAGCAGTCCCCGGACAGGGGGCTCCTACGAGCAGTACTTC. Its translation: CASSPRTGGSYEQYF.

Points on this clonotype: One end of the junction is discordant with germline, which a read error may explain. The CDR3: CASRKVSF. CDR3 in DNA: TGTGCCAGCAGAAAAGTCAGTTTT. The rearrangement links TRBV28 to TRBJ1-5; D gene unclear. The CDR3 spans 8 residues. The germline CDR1 and CDR2 sequences are MDHEN and SYDVKM.

V and J are TRBV9 and TRBJ2-7; D perhaps matches TRBD2 (6 bases). V was cut by 1 base and J by 0 bases, with 14 bases left in between. CDR1 and CDR2 (germline): SGDLS, YYNGEE. CDR3 size: 16 residues. CDR3 DNA sequence: TGTGCCAGCAGCGTAACCCCGGGGACTGTCTCCTACGAGCAGTACTTC. Protein product: CASSVTPGTVSYEQYF.

The chain has TRBV20-1 and TRBJ1-5; D is uncertain. Trimming removed 3 bases at V and 11 bases at J, with 11 bases between. This CDR3 region has 11 residues. Looked up from germline, CDR1 is DFQATT and CDR2 is SNEGSKA (reference sequence). CDR3 loop: CSASGELAQHF. The CDR3 nucleotides are TGCAGTGCTAGTGGGGAGTTGGCCCAGCATTTT.

The chain recombines TRBV29-1 with TRBJ1-1, with TRBD1 matching over 8 bases. The CDR3 is 14 amino acids. V lost 0 bases and J lost 9; bases outside the gene matches: 9. The germline V gene encodes CDR1 SQVTM and CDR2 ANQGSEA. This CDR3 is CSVEDLQDRGKAFF. The DNA of the CDR3 is TGCAGCGTTGAAGATCTTCAAGACAGGGGTAAAGCTTTCTTT.

This sequence joins TRBV9 and TRBJ2-7, with D uncertain. CDR1 and CDR2 (germline): SGDLS, YYNGEE. This CDR3 has 12 amino acids. V lost 0 bases and J lost 2, with 3 bases in between. CDR3 region: CASSVVPYEQYF. The CDR3 coding sequence is TGTGCCAGCAGCGTAGTCCCCTACGAGCAGTACTTC.

The chain recombines TRBV9 with TRBJ2-7, with 7 positions matching TRBD2. The CDR3 runs 16 residues. Losses at the gene ends were 0 bases for V and 6 bases for J; bases not matched to a gene: 12. Germline V gives CDR1 SGDLS, CDR2 YYNGEE. The CDR3 sequence: CASSVEGYGGTSEQYF. The CDR3 DNA follows: TGTGCCAGCAGCGTAGAGGGTTACGGGGGGACGTCCGAGCAGTACTTC. The complete variable domain, with remaining parts taken from reference TRBV9 and TRBJ2-7, reads DSGVTQTPKHLITATGQRVTLRCSPRSGDLSVYWYQQSLDQGLQFLIQYYNGEERAKGNILERFSAQQFPDLHSELNLSSLELGDSALYFCASSVEGYGGTSEQYFGPGTRLTVT.